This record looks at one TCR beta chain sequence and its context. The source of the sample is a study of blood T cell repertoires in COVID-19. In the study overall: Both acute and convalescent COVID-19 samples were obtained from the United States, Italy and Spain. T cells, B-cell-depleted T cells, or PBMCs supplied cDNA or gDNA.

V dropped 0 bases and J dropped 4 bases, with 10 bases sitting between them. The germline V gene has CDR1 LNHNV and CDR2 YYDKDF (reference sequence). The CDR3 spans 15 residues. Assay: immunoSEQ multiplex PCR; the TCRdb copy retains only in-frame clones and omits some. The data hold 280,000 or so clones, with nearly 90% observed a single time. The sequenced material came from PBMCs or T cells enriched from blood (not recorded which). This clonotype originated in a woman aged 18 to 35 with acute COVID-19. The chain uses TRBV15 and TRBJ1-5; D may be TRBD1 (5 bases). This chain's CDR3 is CATSRDRGVNQPQHF. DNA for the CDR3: TGTGCCACCAGCAGAGATAGGGGTGTAAATCAGCCCCAGCATTTT. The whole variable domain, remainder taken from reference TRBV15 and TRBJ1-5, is DAMVIQNPRYQVTQFGKPVTLSCSQTLNHNVMYWYQQKSSQAPKLLFHYYDKDFNNEADTPDNFQSRRPNTSFCFLDIRSPGLGDTAMYLCATSRDRGVNQPQHFGDGTRLSIL.